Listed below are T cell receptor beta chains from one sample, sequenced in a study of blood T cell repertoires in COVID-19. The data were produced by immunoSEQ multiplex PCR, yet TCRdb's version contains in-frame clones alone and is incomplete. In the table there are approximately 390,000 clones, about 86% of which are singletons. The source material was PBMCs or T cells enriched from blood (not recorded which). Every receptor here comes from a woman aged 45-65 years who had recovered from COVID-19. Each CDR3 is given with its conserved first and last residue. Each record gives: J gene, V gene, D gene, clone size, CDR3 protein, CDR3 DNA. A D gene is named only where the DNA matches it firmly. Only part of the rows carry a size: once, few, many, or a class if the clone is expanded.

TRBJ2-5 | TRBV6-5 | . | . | CASRSLTQGSKTQYF | TGTGCCAGCAGAAGCCTCACCCAGGGGTCGAAGACCCAGTACTTC
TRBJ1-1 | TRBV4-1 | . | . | CASSQVAGYTEAFF | TGCGCCAGCAGCCAAGTCGCGGGGTATACTGAAGCTTTCTTT
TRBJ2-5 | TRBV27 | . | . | CASSYTSPPRGETQYF | TGTGCCAGCAGTTACACTAGCCCCCCTCGAGGAGAGACCCAGTACTTC
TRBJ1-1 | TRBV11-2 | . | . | CASSEGATEAFF | TGTGCCAGCAGCGAGGGAGCGACTGAAGCTTTCTTT
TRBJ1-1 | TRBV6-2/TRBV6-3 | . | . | CASSYSNRPAFF | TGTGCCAGCAGTTACTCGAACAGGCCAGCTTTCTTT
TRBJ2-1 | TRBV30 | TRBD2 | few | CASTGGNEQFF | TGTGCCTCCACGGGGGGGAATGAGCAGTTCTTC
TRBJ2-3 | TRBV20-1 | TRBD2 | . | CSARWDYDQYF | TGCAGTGCTAGATGGGACTATGATCAGTATTTT
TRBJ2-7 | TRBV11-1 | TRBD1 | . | CASSHRTGNFYEQYF | TGTGCCAGCAGCCACAGGACAGGGAACTTCTACGAGCAGTACTTC
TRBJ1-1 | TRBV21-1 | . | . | CASSTRGFRAAHTEAFF | TGTGCCAGCAGCACCCGGGGGTTCCGGGCAGCACACACTGAAGCTTTCTTT
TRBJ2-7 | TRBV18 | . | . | CASSPGAAQAEQYF | TGTGCCAGCTCACCTGGAGCAGCACAGGCCGAGCAGTACTTC
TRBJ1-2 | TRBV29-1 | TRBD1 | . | CSVDQGAPEGYTF | TGCAGCGTAGATCAGGGGGCCCCGGAGGGCTACACCTTC
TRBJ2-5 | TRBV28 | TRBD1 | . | CASSWGQEETQYF | TGTGCCAGCAGTTGGGGACAGGAAGAGACCCAGTACTTC
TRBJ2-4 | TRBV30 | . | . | CAWIGARNIQYF | TGTGCCTGGATAGGGGCAAGAAACATTCAGTACTTC
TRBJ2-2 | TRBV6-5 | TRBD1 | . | CASRRQGSSGELFF | TGTGCCAGCAGAAGACAGGGCTCGTCCGGGGAGCTGTTTTTT
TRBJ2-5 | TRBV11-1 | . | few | CATAELNQETQYF | TGTGCCACCGCCGAGTTGAACCAAGAGACCCAGTACTTC
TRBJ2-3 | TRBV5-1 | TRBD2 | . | CASSLAGTSGGPSTDTQYF | TGCGCCAGCAGCTTGGCCGGGACTAGCGGGGGCCCTAGCACAGATACGCAGTATTTT
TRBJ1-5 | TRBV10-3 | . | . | CAINRDSNQPQHF | TGTGCCATTAACAGGGATAGCAATCAGCCCCAGCATTTT
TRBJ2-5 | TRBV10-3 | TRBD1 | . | CAISPGQVDKETQYF | TGTGCCATCTCCCCGGGACAGGTGGACAAAGAGACCCAGTACTTC
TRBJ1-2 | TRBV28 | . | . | CASTTPTGLIYGYTF | TGTGCCAGCACCACACCGACAGGATTAATCTATGGCTACACCTTC
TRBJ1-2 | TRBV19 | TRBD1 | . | CASSPSDRDGYTF | TGTGCCAGTAGTCCATCAGACAGGGACGGCTACACCTTC
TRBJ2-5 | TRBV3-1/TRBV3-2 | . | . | CASSQVLAQTQYF | TGTGCCAGCAGCCAAGTACTAGCTCAAACCCAGTACTTC
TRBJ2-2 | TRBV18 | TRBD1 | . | CASSSQGASNTGELFF | TGTGCCAGCTCATCACAGGGGGCGTCGAACACCGGGGAGCTGTTTTTT
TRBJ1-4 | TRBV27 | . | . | CASSLYQGNEKLFF | TGTGCCAGCAGTTTATACCAGGGTAATGAAAAACTGTTTTTT
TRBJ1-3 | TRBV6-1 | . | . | CASSEVPDRLSGNTIYF | TGTGCCAGCAGTGAAGTTCCAGACAGGCTCTCTGGAAACACCATATATTTT
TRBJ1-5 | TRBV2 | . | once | CASSDSSRSQHF | TGTGCCAGCAGTGATTCTTCGCGCTCGCAGCATTTT
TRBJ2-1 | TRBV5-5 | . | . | CASSLDPGNSYNEQFF | TGTGCCAGCAGCTTGGATCCGGGGAACTCCTACAATGAGCAGTTCTTC
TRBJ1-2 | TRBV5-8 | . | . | CASSFISLHNYGYTF | TGTGCCAGCAGCTTTATCAGTCTCCATAACTATGGCTACACCTTC
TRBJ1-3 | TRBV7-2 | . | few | CASSLHGSGNTIYF | TGTGCCAGCAGCTTACACGGGTCTGGAAACACCATATATTTT
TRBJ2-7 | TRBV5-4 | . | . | CASSQNRVDQYF | TGTGCCAGCAGCCAAAACAGGGTCGACCAGTACTTC
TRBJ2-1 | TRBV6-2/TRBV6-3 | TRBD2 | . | CASSYPLGGGPDNEQFF | TGTGCCAGCAGTTACCCCCTGGGCGGGGGGCCCGACAATGAGCAGTTCTTC
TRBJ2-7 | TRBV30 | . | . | CAWRGSGEQYF | TGTGCCTGGAGAGGTTCGGGCGAGCAGTACTTC
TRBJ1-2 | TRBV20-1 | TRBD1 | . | CSASGGRGAYGYTF | TGCAGTGCTAGTGGTGGCAGGGGGGCATATGGCTACACCTTC
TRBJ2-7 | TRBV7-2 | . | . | CASSLGGARSEQYF | TGTGCCAGCAGCTTAGGAGGTGCGAGAAGCGAGCAGTACTTC
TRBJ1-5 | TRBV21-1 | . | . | CASICIRDRGNQPQHF | TGTGCCAGCATCTGCATCAGGGACAGGGGTAATCAGCCCCAGCATTTT
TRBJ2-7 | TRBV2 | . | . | CASSVAAGSKSSYEQYF | TGTGCCAGCAGTGTGGCTGCGGGAAGCAAGAGCTCCTACGAGCAGTACTTC
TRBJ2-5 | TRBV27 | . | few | CASSSQQETQYF | TGTGCCAGCAGTTCCCAGCAAGAGACCCAGTACTTC
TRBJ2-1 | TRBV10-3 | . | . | CAISSTGDAANEQFF | TGTGCCATCAGTTCTACAGGCGATGCGGCAAATGAGCAGTTCTTC